The present entry profiles one TCR beta chain with its context. At one end, the junction sequence differs from germline, possibly due to a read error. The CDR3 end falls 3 residues outside the read, so it is completed with the germline J gene. This sample was taken from a study of T cells in women clearing cervical HPV infection. This CDR3 is 11 amino acids long. The V gene's germline CDR1 is SNHLY and CDR2 FYNNEI. The repertoire was sequenced with immunoSEQ multiplex PCR; TCRdb's copy has only in-frame clones and lacks some. The listing contains around 39,000 clones. The sample consisted of blood buffy coat. This TCR came from a woman aged 18 to 75 with a cervical HPV16 infection that either progressed to CIN3+ or cleared (not recorded which). The chain combines TRBV2 with TRBJ1-2; D unclear. CDR3 bases read: TGTGCCGCGGCATCACCCTATAGC. It translates to CAAASPYS. The entire CDR3 protein reads CAAASPYSYTF.